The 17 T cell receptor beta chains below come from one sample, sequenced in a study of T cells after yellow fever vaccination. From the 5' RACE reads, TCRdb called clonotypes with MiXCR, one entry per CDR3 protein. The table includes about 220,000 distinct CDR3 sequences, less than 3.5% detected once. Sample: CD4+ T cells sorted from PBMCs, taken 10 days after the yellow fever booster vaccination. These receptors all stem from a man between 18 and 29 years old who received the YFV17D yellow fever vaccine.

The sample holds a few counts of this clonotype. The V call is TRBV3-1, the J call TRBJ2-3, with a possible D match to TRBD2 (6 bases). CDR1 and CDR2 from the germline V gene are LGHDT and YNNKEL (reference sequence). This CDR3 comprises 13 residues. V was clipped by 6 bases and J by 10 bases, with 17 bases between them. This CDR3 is CASREGLSRAQYF. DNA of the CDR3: TGTGCCAGCAGAGAAGGACTATCGCGGGCGCAGTATTTT.

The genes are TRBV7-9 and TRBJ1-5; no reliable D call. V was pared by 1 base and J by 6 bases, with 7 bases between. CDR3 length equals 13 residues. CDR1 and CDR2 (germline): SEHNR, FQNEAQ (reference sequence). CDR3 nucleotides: TGTGCCAGCAGCTTAGGGTGGAGTCAGCCCCAGCATTTT. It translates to CASSLGWSQPQHF.

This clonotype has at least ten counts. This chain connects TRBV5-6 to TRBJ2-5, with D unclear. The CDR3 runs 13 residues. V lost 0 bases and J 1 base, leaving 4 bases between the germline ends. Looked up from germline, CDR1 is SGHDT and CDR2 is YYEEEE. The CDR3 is CASSLVPQETQYF. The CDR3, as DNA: TGTGCCAGCAGCTTGGTTCCCCAAGAGACCCAGTACTTC.

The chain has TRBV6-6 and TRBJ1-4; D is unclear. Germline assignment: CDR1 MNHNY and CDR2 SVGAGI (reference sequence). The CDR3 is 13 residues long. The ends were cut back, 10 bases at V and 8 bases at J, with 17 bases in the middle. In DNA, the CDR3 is TGTGCCACCAGAGGTCCCTCGGGAGAAAAACTGTTTTTT. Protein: CATRGPSGEKLFF.

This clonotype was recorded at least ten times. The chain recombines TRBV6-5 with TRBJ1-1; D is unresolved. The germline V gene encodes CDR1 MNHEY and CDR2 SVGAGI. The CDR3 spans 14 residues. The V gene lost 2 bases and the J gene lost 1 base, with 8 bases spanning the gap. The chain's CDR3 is CASSYLGQNTEAFF. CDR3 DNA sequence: TGTGCCAGCAGTTACCTAGGGCAGAACACTGAAGCTTTCTTT.

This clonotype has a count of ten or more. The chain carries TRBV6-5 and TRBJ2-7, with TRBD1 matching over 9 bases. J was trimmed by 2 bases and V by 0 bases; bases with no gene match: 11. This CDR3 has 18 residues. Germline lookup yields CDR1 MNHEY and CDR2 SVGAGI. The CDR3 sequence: CASSYSGQGRHSPYEQYF. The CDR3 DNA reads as TGTGCCAGCAGTTACTCGGGACAGGGAAGGCACTCACCCTACGAGCAGTACTTC.

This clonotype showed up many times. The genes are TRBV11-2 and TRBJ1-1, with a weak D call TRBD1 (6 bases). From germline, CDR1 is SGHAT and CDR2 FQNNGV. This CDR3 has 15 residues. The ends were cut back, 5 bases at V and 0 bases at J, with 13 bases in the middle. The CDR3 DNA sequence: TGTGCCAGCAGCCTAAACAGGGACTTGAACACTGAAGCTTTCTTT. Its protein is CASSLNRDLNTEAFF.

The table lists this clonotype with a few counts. This CDR3 is CASDRTPFPGSSYEQYV. DNA for the CDR3: TGCGCCAGCGATAGGACCCCCTTCCCGGGGAGCTCCTACGAGCAGTACGTC. The V call is TRBV23-1, the J call TRBJ2-7; tentatively, D is TRBD2 (5 bases). TRBV23-1 is classed as an ORF, of uncertain function. The CDR3 is 17 amino acids. Trimming removed 8 bases from V and 0 bases from J, with 23 bases in between.

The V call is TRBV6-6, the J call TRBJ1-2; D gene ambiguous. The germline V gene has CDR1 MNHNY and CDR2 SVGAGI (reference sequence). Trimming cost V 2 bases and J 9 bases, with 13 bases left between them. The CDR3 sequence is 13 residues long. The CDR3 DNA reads TGTGCCAGCAGTTACGGGTCCGATGGGAGCTACACCTTC. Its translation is CASSYGSDGSYTF.

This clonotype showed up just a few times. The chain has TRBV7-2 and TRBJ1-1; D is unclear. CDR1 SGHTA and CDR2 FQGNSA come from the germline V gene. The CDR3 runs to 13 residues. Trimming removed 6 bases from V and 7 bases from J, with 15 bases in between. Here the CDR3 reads CASRFGVGFEAFF. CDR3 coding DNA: TGTGCCAGCAGGTTTGGAGTCGGCTTTGAAGCTTTCTTT.

The CDR3 loop reads CASSQEWRGGQSYNEQFF. The CDR3 nucleotides are TGCGCCAGCAGCCAAGAGTGGCGCGGGGGGCAATCCTACAATGAGCAGTTCTTC. J is TRBJ2-1 and V is TRBV4-3, with TRBD2 identical over 8 bases. The germline CDR1 and CDR2 sequences are LGHNA and YSLEER. The CDR3 extends over 18 amino acids. Germline trimming cut 0 bases from V and 1 base from J; bases unmatched to any gene: 8.

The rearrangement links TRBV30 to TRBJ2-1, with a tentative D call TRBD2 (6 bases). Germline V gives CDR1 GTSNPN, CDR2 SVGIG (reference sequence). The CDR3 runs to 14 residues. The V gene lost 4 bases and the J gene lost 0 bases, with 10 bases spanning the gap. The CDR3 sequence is CAWNRDSSYNEQFF. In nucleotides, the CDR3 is TGTGCCTGGAACCGGGACTCCTCCTACAATGAGCAGTTCTTC.

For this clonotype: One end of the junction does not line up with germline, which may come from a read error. CDR3 coding DNA: TGTGCTAGCAGCTTACGCGGGAGCAGCACAGATACGCAGTATTTT. Residues: CASSLRGSSTDTQYF. The chain uses TRBV7-7 and TRBJ2-3; the match to TRBD2 covers 7 bases. The CDR3 totals 15 residues. Germline CDR1 reads SSHAT; CDR2 reads FNYEAQ (reference sequence). Together with reference TRBV7-7 and TRBJ2-3, the CDR3 gives the full variable domain: GAGVSQSPRYKVTKRGQDVTLRCDPISSHATLYWYQQALGQGPEFLTYFNYEAQPDKSGLPSDRFSAERPEGSISTLTIQRTEQRDSAMYRCASSLRGSSTDTQYFGPGTRLTVL.

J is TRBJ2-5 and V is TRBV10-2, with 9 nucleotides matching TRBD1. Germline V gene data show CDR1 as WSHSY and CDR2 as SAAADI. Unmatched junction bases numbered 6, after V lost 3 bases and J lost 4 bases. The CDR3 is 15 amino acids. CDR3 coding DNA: TGCGCCAGCAGTGATGGTGGGACAGGGATAGAGACCCAGTACTTC. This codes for CASSDGGTGIETQYF.

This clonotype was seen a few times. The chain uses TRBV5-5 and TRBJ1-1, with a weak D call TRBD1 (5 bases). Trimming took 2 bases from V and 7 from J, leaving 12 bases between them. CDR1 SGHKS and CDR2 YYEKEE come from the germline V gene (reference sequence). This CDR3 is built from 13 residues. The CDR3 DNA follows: TGTGCCAGCAGCTTAGGGACGGCGAGTGAAGCTTTCTTT. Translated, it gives CASSLGTASEAFF.

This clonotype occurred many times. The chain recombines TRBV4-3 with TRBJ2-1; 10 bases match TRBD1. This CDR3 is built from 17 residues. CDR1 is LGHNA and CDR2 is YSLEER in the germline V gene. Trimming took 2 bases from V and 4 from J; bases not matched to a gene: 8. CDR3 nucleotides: TGCGCCAGCAGCCAAATACCGGGACAGGGGATTTACAATGAGCAGTTCTTC. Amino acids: CASSQIPGQGIYNEQFF.

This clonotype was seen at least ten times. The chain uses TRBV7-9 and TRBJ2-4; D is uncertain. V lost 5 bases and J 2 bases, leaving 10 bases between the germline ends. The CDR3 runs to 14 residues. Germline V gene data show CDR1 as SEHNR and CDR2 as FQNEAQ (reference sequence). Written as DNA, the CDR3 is TGTGCCAGCAGCCATTGGATCTCCAAAAACATTCAGTACTTC. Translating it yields CASSHWISKNIQYF.